The entry below describes one T cell receptor beta chain. As processed by the authors: By means of reference gene primer amplification, nucleated cell counts were estimated. Sequenced by immunoSEQ multiplex PCR; TCRdb stores in-frame clones only, minus some. V and J calls plus clone size are reproduced from that table; the DNA served to infer D and trimming. Among 220,000 or so clones listed, 84% were seen once. Participants had their cohort set by participant-reported clinical history. The germline V and J ends were trimmed by 2 bases and 0 bases, with 4 bases remaining between them. The CDR3 extends over 13 amino acids. Germline values: CDR1 MDHEN, CDR2 SYDVKM. This record belongs to a study of blood T cell repertoires in COVID-19. For the study at large: PBMCs, B-cell-depleted T cells, or T cells were the source of the cDNA or gDNA that made up the material.

The sequencing sample was made of PBMCs or T cells enriched from blood (not recorded which). This clonotype was obtained from a woman aged 35 to 49 who had recovered from COVID-19. V usage is TRBV28 and J usage is TRBJ1-2; D is ambiguous. The CDR3 DNA follows: TGTGCCAGCAGTTTAAACACTAACTATGGCTACACCTTC. This sequence encodes CASSLNTNYGYTF.